These 22 T cell receptor beta chains were sequenced from one sample in a study of T-cell reconstitution after alpha-beta-depleted transplantation in children. The library targeted TCRbeta and was prepared with unique molecular identifiers. Each CDR3 protein is one row after TCRdb ran MiXCR on the PCR reads. The sample has about 980,000 distinct CDR3 sequences, about 29% seen once. The sample consisted of PBMCs, mostly from graft donor cells, taken 360 days after TCRalphabeta/CD19-depleted stem cell transplant. Source of these receptors: a boy under three years old who had a stem cell transplant for SCID, so the T cells may come from the graft donor.

The genes are TRBV4-3 and TRBJ2-6; 9 bases are shared with TRBD1. With 2 bases clipped from V and 0 bases from J, the junction kept 5 bases outside the gene matches. Per the germline V gene, CDR1 is LGHNA and CDR2 is YSLEER. This CDR3 is built from 18 residues. In DNA, the CDR3 is TGCGCCAGCAGCCAATCCGGGACAGGGAGCTCTGGGGCCAACGTCCTGACTTTC. Residues: CASSQSGTGSSGANVLTF.

This clonotype occurred a few times. The CDR3 loop is CASSQDQGSSYNSPLHF. DNA for the CDR3: TGCGCCAGCAGCCAAGATCAGGGGAGCTCCTATAATTCACCCCTCCACTTT. The V and J genes are TRBV4-1 and TRBJ1-6, with D maybe TRBD1 (6 bases). The CDR3 is 17 residues long. CDR1 and CDR2 (germline): MGHRA, YSYEKL. Trimming stripped 0 bases from V and 0 bases from J, with 9 bases between.

The rearrangement links TRBV6-5 to TRBJ1-1, with 8 bases fitting TRBD1. J was trimmed by 6 bases and V by 4 bases; bases with no gene match: 10. The CDR3 extends over 15 amino acids. Germline-derived CDR1 and CDR2 are MNHEY and SVGAGI. CDR3 sequence: CASSSPWTGRSEAFF. In DNA form, the CDR3 reads TGTGCCAGCAGTTCTCCTTGGACAGGGCGCTCTGAAGCTTTCTTT.

The chain is built from TRBV3-1 and TRBJ2-5; D unclear. The V gene's germline CDR1 is LGHDT and CDR2 YNNKEL (reference sequence). Trimming removed 0 bases at V and 6 bases at J, with 11 bases between. This CDR3 comprises 14 residues. For the CDR3, the DNA is TGTGCCAGCAGCCAAGATGTTAGTGTACAGACCCAGTACTTC. It translates to CASSQDVSVQTQYF.

At least ten counts were recorded for this clonotype. The chain carries TRBV29-1 and TRBJ2-3, with a tentative D call TRBD2 (6 bases). This CDR3 region has 15 residues. Germline V gene data show CDR1 as SQVTM and CDR2 as ANQGSEA. The V end lost 1 base, the J end lost 0 bases, and 11 bases lay between the germline ends. The CDR3 nucleotides read TGCAGCGTTGAAGTTCGGGGGACTAGCACAGATACGCAGTATTTT. Its translation: CSVEVRGTSTDTQYF.

The chain joins TRBV7-3 to TRBJ2-3; 10 bases are a match to TRBD2. The CDR3 loop spans 17 amino acids. V was pared by 1 base and J by 4 bases, with 8 bases of the junction left unmatched. Germline assignment: CDR1 SGHTA and CDR2 FQGTGA. The CDR3 DNA reads TGTGCCAGCAGCTTAATACCCCTTAGCGGGGGGTCAGATACGCAGTATTTT. Protein sequence: CASSLIPLSGGSDTQYF.

This sequence joins TRBV7-2 and TRBJ2-1, with D hard to call. The CDR3 is 15 amino acids. Deletions cut 5 bases from V and 8 bases from J, with 19 bases between. Looked up from germline, CDR1 is SGHTA and CDR2 is FQGNSA. The CDR3 DNA is TGTGCCAGCAGCCCCCCCGCCAAGCGAGAGGATGAGCAGTTCTTC. Amino acid sequence: CASSPPAKREDEQFF.

The V call is TRBV2, the J call TRBJ2-2; the D gene is possibly TRBD2 (5 bases). The CDR3 has 15 residues. Trimming shortened V by 8 bases and J by 0 bases, and 13 bases separated the two germline ends. Germline CDR1 and CDR2: SNHLY and FYNNEI. The CDR3 sequence is CASYGGSSNTGELFF. As DNA, the CDR3 is TGTGCCAGCTACGGAGGCAGTTCGAACACCGGGGAGCTGTTTTTT. Variable domain in full (rest from reference TRBV2 and TRBJ2-2): EPEVTQTPSHQVTQMGQEVILRCVPISNHLYFYWYRQILGQKVEFLVSFYNNEISEKSEIFDDQFSVERPDGSNFTLKIRSTKLEDSAMYFCASYGGSSNTGELFFGEGSRLTVL.

J is TRBJ2-3 and V is TRBV6-2 or TRBV6-3; D is perhaps TRBD2 (5 bases). Germline assignment: CDR1 MNHEY and CDR2 SVGEGT. V was shortened by 7 bases and J by 9 bases, with 20 bases between the two germline ends. This CDR3 is built from 14 residues. This CDR3 reads CASINGVGLRTQYF. The DNA for the CDR3 is TGTGCCAGCATAAACGGGGTCGGGCTCAGGACGCAGTATTTT.

This chain joins TRBV20-1 and TRBJ2-7, with 9 bases lining up with TRBD1. Germline CDR1 DFQATT, CDR2 SNEGSKA (reference sequence). The J segment lost 4 bases and the V segment lost 5 bases, leaving 12 bases of the junction unmatched. CDR3 length equals 15 residues. Here the CDR3 DNA reads TGCAGTGCTGACCTCAGAGACAGGGGGTATTACGAGCAGTACTTC. This sequence encodes CSADLRDRGYYEQYF.

This clonotype was detected only a few times. The chain combines TRBV25-1 with TRBJ2-5; possible D gene TRBD2, 5 bases. CDR3 size: 16 residues. CDR1 and CDR2 from the germline V gene are MGHDK and SYGVNS. V was pared by 2 bases and J by 5 bases, with 18 bases between. The chain's CDR3 is CASSEPYPKTGETQYF. The CDR3 DNA reads as TGTGCCAGCAGTGAACCCTATCCCAAAACGGGGGAGACCCAGTACTTC.

The chain couples TRBV20-1 to TRBJ2-7, with TRBD2 identical over 8 bases. Trimming removed 3 bases from V and 1 base from J; junction bases left unmatched: 14. There are 17 residues in the CDR3. CDR1 is DFQATT, CDR2 SNEGSKA, per germline (reference sequence). CDR3 region: CSARTRGAFHKSYEQYF. The CDR3 DNA reads as TGCAGTGCTAGGACGCGGGGGGCGTTTCACAAGTCCTACGAGCAGTACTTC.

This clonotype was seen a few times. The gene calls are TRBV15 and TRBJ2-3, with D unclear. The V gene's germline CDR1 is LNHNV and CDR2 YYDKDF (reference sequence). V lost 0 bases and J lost 5, with 12 bases in between. CDR3 length: 15 amino acids. CDR3 sequence (DNA): TGTGCCACCAGCAGAGATCCCGGACGTGGAGATACGCAGTATTTT. Its translation: CATSRDPGRGDTQYF.

Only a few counts were recorded for this clonotype. Written as DNA, the CDR3 is TGTGCCAGCAGTCTGCGGCGGACAGGGGACGAGCAGTACTTC. Its translation is CASSLRRTGDEQYF. The V gene is TRBV12-3 or TRBV12-4, the J gene TRBJ2-7; the match to TRBD1 covers 9 bases. After removal of 5 bases from V and 5 bases from J, the junction contained 7 bases not matched to a gene. The CDR3 spans 14 residues.

This clonotype was detected only a few times. This chain connects TRBV6-1 to TRBJ2-2; D is uncertain. V shed 1 base and J shed 1 base, with 4 bases lying between them. In germline, CDR1 is MNHNS, CDR2 SASEGT. The CDR3 runs to 14 residues. The DNA for the CDR3 is TGTGCCAGCAGTGAAGAAGAGAACACCGGGGAGCTGTTTTTT. This sequence encodes CASSEEENTGELFF.

CDR3 loop: CASSYRAHGEQYF. The CDR3 DNA reads TGTGCCAGCAGTTACAGGGCTCATGGCGAGCAGTACTTC. The chain employs TRBV27 and TRBJ2-7, with D perhaps matching TRBD1 (6 bases). Trimming cost V 4 bases and J 6 bases, with 13 bases left between them. The CDR3 is made up of 13 amino acids. CDR1 is MNHEY, CDR2 SMNVEV, per germline (reference sequence).

V usage is TRBV6-1 and J usage is TRBJ2-7; D is possibly TRBD2 (7 bases). Germline loops: CDR1 MNHNS, CDR2 SASEGT. V gave up 4 bases and J gave up 0 bases, with 16 bases separating them. The CDR3 contains 16 residues. CDR3 sequence reads: CASSAGGRVLSYEQYF. The CDR3 DNA is TGTGCCAGCAGTGCCGGGGGGCGAGTTCTCTCCTACGAGCAGTACTTC.

The V gene is TRBV7-6, the J gene TRBJ2-1; 8 bases are a match to TRBD1. The J segment lost 6 bases and the V segment lost 3 bases, leaving 10 bases of the junction unmatched. Germline V gene lookup returns CDR1 SGHVS and CDR2 FNYEAQ. The CDR3 is 16 amino acids. The CDR3 protein is CASSFWTGNSANEQFF. CDR3 in DNA: TGTGCCAGCAGCTTCTGGACAGGGAATTCTGCCAATGAGCAGTTCTTC.

V is TRBV27 and J is TRBJ2-3, with TRBD1 matching 7 bases. The CDR3 loop spans 14 amino acids. Germline V gives CDR1 MNHEY, CDR2 SMNVEV (reference sequence). V lost 5 bases and J lost 2; bases outside the gene matches: 4. The CDR3 DNA sequence: TGTGCCAGCAGTCGGGACAGACTCACAGATACGCAGTATTTT. Translated, it gives CASSRDRLTDTQYF.

This chain joins TRBV28 and TRBJ2-7, with 7 bases identical to TRBD2. The V gene end was trimmed by 8 bases and the J gene end by 4 bases; junction bases not matched to a gene: 5. The CDR3 extends over 12 amino acids. Germline V gene lookup returns CDR1 MDHEN and CDR2 SYDVKM. CDR3 nucleotides: TGTGCCAGCCAGGCGGGGGATTACGAGCAGTACTTC. Translating it yields CASQAGDYEQYF. Using reference TRBV28 and TRBJ2-7 for the parts outside the CDR3, the full variable domain is DVKVTQSSRYLVKRTGEKVFLECVQDMDHENMFWYRQDPGLGLRLIYFSYDVKMKEKGDIPEGYSVSREKKERFSLILESASTNQTSMYLCASQAGDYEQYFGPGTRLTVT.

This clonotype was picked up a small number of times. The chain links TRBV9 to TRBJ2-3; 10 bases align to TRBD2. The CDR3 contains 16 residues. Germline trimming cut 3 bases from V and 5 bases from J; bases unmatched to any gene: 9. Germline V gives CDR1 SGDLS, CDR2 YYNGEE. Here the CDR3 reads CASSARSGGAGDTQYF. DNA for the CDR3: TGTGCCAGCAGCGCCCGCAGCGGGGGGGCCGGAGATACGCAGTATTTT.

There are a few counts of this clonotype. This chain joins TRBV12-3 or TRBV12-4 and TRBJ1-5, with D possibly TRBD1 on 6 matching bases. The CDR3 extends over 16 amino acids. V shed 7 bases and J shed 5 bases, with 21 bases lying between them. CDR3 coding DNA: TGTGCCAGCACCGGGGGGCCAGGGCCCCGGGATCAGCCCCAGCATTTT. This gives the protein CASTGGPGPRDQPQHF.